Given below is one T cell receptor beta chain in context. The antigen is not known. The germline CDR1 and CDR2 sequences are MDHEN and SYDVKM. This CDR3 has 16 amino acids. V was trimmed by 5 bases and J by 6 bases, leaving 20 bases between them. This sample stems from a study of T cells in localized non-small cell lung cancer. Findings of the study overall: A median of 57 of the top 100 tumor clones appeared in adjacent lung, which was paired and uninvolved. Longer overall survival was linked to higher blood T cell density. Without multi-region sequencing, intratumor heterogeneity could not be excluded. Clonality peaked in uninvolved adjacent lung rather than tumor.

Assay used: immunoSEQ multiplex PCR; TCRdb lists only in-frame clones, some missing. The table has about 34,000 clones, 93% seen once; the top ten hold roughly 7.9%. This receptor was identified in a female donor aged 60 or older with stage I lung adenocarcinoma. The sample here was peripheral blood, taken before any cancer treatment. The chain uses TRBV28 and TRBJ1-5; no clear D. The CDR3 DNA sequence: TGTGCCAGCAGTAGAGAGACATCTCTGGGCGGTCAGCCCCAGCATTTT. Its translation is CASSRETSLGGQPQHF.